This entry features one T cell receptor (beta chain) sequence. What it binds is not known. Beta-chain TCR CDR3 regions were amplified from RNA transcripts. First-round RT-PCR used HTBI primers; second-round multiplex PCR followed. TCRdb fed the multiplex PCR reads into MiXCR, producing one record per CDR3 protein. The sample lists more than 300,000 distinct CDR3 sequences; roughly 17% were seen once. The source of the sample is a study of Graves' ophthalmopathy and Graves' hyperthyroidism. The study's findings and limits: For separating ophthalmopathy from stable hyperthyroidism, a 13-signature model gave around 86% sensitivity and roughly 77% specificity.

Hyperthyroidism in these 18- to 65-year-old patients was newly diagnosed, lasting under 2 months. Lactation, pregnancy, uncontrolled infections and other autoimmune diseases were all grounds for excluding patients. Sequenced sample: peripheral blood. This clonotype originated in an adult woman with stable Graves' hyperthyroidism.

The CDR3, as DNA: TGTGCCAGCAGGAGCCTCATGAACACTGAAGCTTTCTTT. It specifies CASRSLMNTEAFF. The chain combines TRBV12-3 or TRBV12-4 with TRBJ1-1; D remains unclear. V was clipped by 6 bases and J by 0 bases, with 8 bases between them. The CDR3 loop spans 13 amino acids.